A selection of T cell receptor beta chains follows, all from one sample in a study of blood T cell repertoires in COVID-19. The repertoire was sequenced with immunoSEQ multiplex PCR; TCRdb's copy has only in-frame clones and lacks some. The sample yields under 300,000 clones, over 70% seen once. The sequenced sample consisted of peripheral blood. These receptors all stem from a woman aged 80 or older with acute or convalescent COVID-19. The CDR3 runs from the conserved cysteine through the conserved F or W. D genes are given only for firm matches. For some rows the clone size is stated as once, few or many, or as a class when expanded; others skip it.

j_call: TRBJ1-1; v_call: TRBV13; clone_size: NA; d_call: NA; cdr3_aa: CASTPPGNTEAFF; cdr3_nt: TGTGCCAGCACCCCGCCCGGGAACACTGAAGCTTTCTTT
j_call: TRBJ1-2; v_call: TRBV2; clone_size: NA; d_call: NA; cdr3_aa: CARTVVYGYTF; cdr3_nt: TGTGCCAGGACAGTAGTATATGGCTACACCTTC
j_call: TRBJ2-7; v_call: TRBV6-2/TRBV6-3; clone_size: NA; d_call: NA; cdr3_aa: CASSSGTGVTYEQYF; cdr3_nt: TGTGCCAGCAGTTCGGGGACTGGAGTTACCTACGAGCAGTACTTC
j_call: TRBJ2-2; v_call: TRBV9; clone_size: NA; d_call: NA; cdr3_aa: CASRSRTGELFF; cdr3_nt: TGTGCCAGCCGTAGTCGGACCGGGGAGCTGTTTTTT
j_call: TRBJ1-2; v_call: TRBV7-9; clone_size: NA; d_call: TRBD1; cdr3_aa: CASSLRTGTVIRGYTF; cdr3_nt: TGTGCCAGCAGCTTACGTACCGGGACAGTGATTCGTGGCTACACCTTC
j_call: TRBJ1-1; v_call: TRBV19; clone_size: few; d_call: TRBD1; cdr3_aa: CASSIQGQGVSEAFF; cdr3_nt: TGTGCCAGTAGTATTCAGGGACAGGGAGTTTCTGAAGCTTTCTTT
j_call: TRBJ2-5; v_call: TRBV10-3; clone_size: few; d_call: TRBD1; cdr3_aa: CAISENGRGNPETQYF; cdr3_nt: TGTGCCATCAGTGAGAATGGCAGGGGGAACCCAGAGACCCAGTACTTC
j_call: TRBJ1-4; v_call: TRBV3-1/TRBV3-2; clone_size: few; d_call: NA; cdr3_aa: CASSPTIGATNEKLFF; cdr3_nt: TGTGCCAGCAGCCCCACTATAGGGGCAACTAATGAAAAACTGTTTTTT
j_call: TRBJ1-5; v_call: TRBV28; clone_size: NA; d_call: NA; cdr3_aa: CASTSQTTLFSDQPQHF; cdr3_nt: TGTGCCAGCACTTCCCAGACTACCCTATTCTCGGATCAGCCCCAGCATTTT
j_call: TRBJ1-1; v_call: TRBV5-4; clone_size: NA; d_call: NA; cdr3_aa: CASSTPDLGSTEAFF; cdr3_nt: TGTGCCAGCAGCACCCCGGACCTTGGGAGCACTGAAGCTTTCTTT
j_call: TRBJ2-4; v_call: TRBV30; clone_size: NA; d_call: TRBD2; cdr3_aa: CAWSKVGLAGAKNIQYF; cdr3_nt: TGTGCCTGGAGTAAGGTAGGACTAGCGGGAGCCAAAAACATTCAGTACTTC
j_call: TRBJ1-1; v_call: TRBV25-1; clone_size: NA; d_call: NA; cdr3_aa: CASSEFGSVEAFF; cdr3_nt: TGTGCCAGCAGTGAATTCGGAAGCGTCGAAGCTTTCTTT
j_call: TRBJ2-2; v_call: TRBV4-2; clone_size: NA; d_call: TRBD2; cdr3_aa: CASSQSATSPGELFF; cdr3_nt: TGTGCCAGCAGCCAGAGCGCGACTAGCCCCGGGGAGCTGTTTTTT
j_call: TRBJ2-1; v_call: TRBV7-9; clone_size: few; d_call: TRBD2; cdr3_aa: CASSLASSGANEQFF; cdr3_nt: TGTGCCAGCAGCTTAGCTTCTAGCGGGGCCAATGAGCAGTTCTTC
j_call: TRBJ2-7; v_call: TRBV6-5; clone_size: many; d_call: NA; cdr3_aa: CASSYPPSYEQYF; cdr3_nt: TGTGCCAGCAGTTACCCCCCTTCCTACGAGCAGTACTTC
j_call: TRBJ1-2; v_call: TRBV27; clone_size: NA; d_call: TRBD1; cdr3_aa: CASSPDRGLYGYTF; cdr3_nt: TGTGCCAGCAGCCCGGACAGGGGGCTCTATGGCTACACCTTC
j_call: TRBJ1-2; v_call: TRBV6-5; clone_size: NA; d_call: NA; cdr3_aa: CASSRITDTF; cdr3_nt: TGTGCCAGCAGTAGGATTACAGACACCTTC
j_call: TRBJ2-5; v_call: TRBV2; clone_size: few; d_call: TRBD2; cdr3_aa: CASKGLARETQYF; cdr3_nt: TGTGCCAGCAAGGGACTAGCGCGAGAGACCCAGTACTTC
j_call: TRBJ2-7; v_call: TRBV27; clone_size: NA; d_call: NA; cdr3_aa: CASSVTRGSYEQYF; cdr3_nt: TGTGCCAGCAGTGTAACGCGGGGCTCCTACGAGCAGTACTTC
j_call: TRBJ1-1; v_call: TRBV7-9; clone_size: NA; d_call: NA; cdr3_aa: CASTRGGSEAFF; cdr3_nt: TGTGCCAGCACCCGAGGGGGATCGGAAGCTTTCTTT
j_call: TRBJ2-1; v_call: TRBV14; clone_size: NA; d_call: TRBD1; cdr3_aa: CASSQDRTGGSRPNEQFF; cdr3_nt: TGTGCCAGCAGCCAAGATAGGACAGGCGGTAGTCGTCCCAATGAGCAGTTCTTC
j_call: TRBJ2-3; v_call: TRBV20-1; clone_size: NA; d_call: NA; cdr3_aa: CSARAGDTQYF; cdr3_nt: TGCAGTGCTAGGGCTGGAGATACGCAGTATTTT
j_call: TRBJ2-7; v_call: TRBV2; clone_size: NA; d_call: TRBD2; cdr3_aa: CASMVGLAGSYEQYF; cdr3_nt: TGTGCCAGCATGGTCGGACTAGCGGGATCCTACGAGCAGTACTTC
j_call: TRBJ1-5; v_call: TRBV2; clone_size: NA; d_call: TRBD1; cdr3_aa: CASSGQGGNQPQHF; cdr3_nt: TGTGCCAGCAGTGGGCAGGGGGGCAATCAGCCCCAGCATTTT
j_call: TRBJ2-1; v_call: TRBV29-1; clone_size: NA; d_call: TRBD2; cdr3_aa: CSVEWREGYEDEQFF; cdr3_nt: TGCAGCGTTGAGTGGCGGGAGGGATACGAGGATGAGCAGTTCTTC
j_call: TRBJ1-5; v_call: TRBV7-9; clone_size: NA; d_call: TRBD1; cdr3_aa: CASSLSLGQDLGQPQHF; cdr3_nt: TGTGCCAGCAGCTTAAGTTTGGGACAGGATCTCGGGCAGCCCCAGCATTTT
j_call: TRBJ2-7; v_call: TRBV5-1; clone_size: NA; d_call: TRBD2; cdr3_aa: CASSLLSGRGLYEQYF; cdr3_nt: TGCGCCAGCAGCTTATTAAGCGGGAGAGGATTATACGAGCAGTACTTC
j_call: TRBJ1-1; v_call: TRBV11-2; clone_size: NA; d_call: NA; cdr3_aa: CASSGRTAEAFF; cdr3_nt: TGTGCCAGCAGCGGGCGGACAGCTGAAGCTTTCTTT
j_call: TRBJ2-3; v_call: TRBV25-1; clone_size: NA; d_call: NA; cdr3_aa: CASSDLTGPTDTQYF; cdr3_nt: TGTGCCAGCAGTGACCTGACAGGACCCACAGATACGCAGTATTTT
j_call: TRBJ2-2; v_call: TRBV5-6; clone_size: NA; d_call: TRBD2; cdr3_aa: CASSWGLSGVGSTGELFF; cdr3_nt: TGTGCCAGCAGCTGGGGACTATCCGGAGTTGGTAGCACCGGGGAGCTGTTTTTT
j_call: TRBJ2-5; v_call: TRBV7-2; clone_size: NA; d_call: TRBD2; cdr3_aa: CASRGGTTEETQYF; cdr3_nt: TGTGCCAGCAGGGGGGGGACTACCGAAGAGACCCAGTACTTC
j_call: TRBJ1-5; v_call: TRBV19; clone_size: NA; d_call: TRBD1; cdr3_aa: CASSIDGQGNQPQHF; cdr3_nt: TGTGCCAGTAGTATAGATGGACAGGGCAATCAGCCCCAGCATTTT
j_call: TRBJ2-4; v_call: TRBV25-1; clone_size: NA; d_call: TRBD2; cdr3_aa: CASSGTSTNIQYF; cdr3_nt: TGTGCCAGCAGCGGGACTAGTACAAACATTCAGTACTTC
j_call: TRBJ1-2; v_call: TRBV5-1; clone_size: NA; d_call: NA; cdr3_aa: CASSLGPDGENYGYTF; cdr3_nt: TGCGCCAGCAGCTTGGGGCCCGACGGAGAGAACTATGGCTACACCTTC
j_call: TRBJ1-5; v_call: TRBV6-1; clone_size: NA; d_call: NA; cdr3_aa: CASSGPGQSYSNQPQHF; cdr3_nt: TGTGCCAGCAGTGGGCCAGGACAATCCTATAGCAATCAGCCCCAGCATTTT
j_call: TRBJ1-6; v_call: TRBV28; clone_size: NA; d_call: TRBD1; cdr3_aa: CASSLGQQGALSNSPLHF; cdr3_nt: TGTGCCAGCAGTTTAGGGCAACAGGGGGCTCTCAGTAATTCACCCCTCCACTTT
j_call: TRBJ1-3; v_call: TRBV5-1; clone_size: NA; d_call: NA; cdr3_aa: CASSPGHSNSGNTIYF; cdr3_nt: TGCGCCAGCAGCCCAGGACATTCGAACTCTGGAAACACCATATATTTT
j_call: TRBJ1-3; v_call: TRBV10-3; clone_size: NA; d_call: NA; cdr3_aa: CAISEGGASSGNTIYF; cdr3_nt: TGTGCCATCAGTGAGGGCGGTGCGAGTTCTGGAAACACCATATATTTT
j_call: TRBJ1-2; v_call: TRBV6-5; clone_size: few; d_call: NA; cdr3_aa: CASSLQGYGYTF; cdr3_nt: TGTGCCAGCAGCCTACAGGGATATGGCTACACCTTC
j_call: TRBJ2-3; v_call: TRBV10-1; clone_size: NA; d_call: NA; cdr3_aa: CASSESPGGTDTQYF; cdr3_nt: TGCGCCAGCAGTGAGTCGCCAGGGGGGACAGATACGCAGTATTTT
j_call: TRBJ2-7; v_call: TRBV30; clone_size: NA; d_call: NA; cdr3_aa: CAWSGQTYEQYF; cdr3_nt: TGTGCCTGGAGTGGGCAGACCTACGAGCAGTACTTC
j_call: TRBJ2-2; v_call: TRBV5-5; clone_size: NA; d_call: TRBD2; cdr3_aa: CASSLRLAGSFISNTGELFF; cdr3_nt: TGTGCCAGCAGCTTGCGCCTAGCGGGATCTTTCATTTCGAACACCGGGGAGCTGTTTTTT
j_call: TRBJ1-1; v_call: TRBV5-1; clone_size: NA; d_call: TRBD1; cdr3_aa: CASSFGGGLNTEAFF; cdr3_nt: TGCGCCAGCAGCTTTGGAGGGGGCCTGAACACTGAAGCTTTCTTT
j_call: TRBJ1-4; v_call: TRBV9; clone_size: NA; d_call: TRBD1; cdr3_aa: CASSPQGSNEKLFF; cdr3_nt: TGTGCCAGCAGCCCACAGGGGTCTAATGAAAAACTGTTTTTT
j_call: TRBJ2-1; v_call: TRBV19; clone_size: NA; d_call: NA; cdr3_aa: CASSGLNEQFF; cdr3_nt: TGTGCCAGTAGTGGACTCAATGAGCAGTTCTTC